This T cell receptor beta chain is from a study of blood T cells in healthy people across ages. This CDR3 spans 13 amino acids. V was trimmed by 6 bases and J by 8 bases, leaving 13 bases between them. Per the germline V gene, CDR1 is MNHEY and CDR2 is SVGAGI. With a J-beta primer mix and a sample-barcoded 5' primer, a second PCR ran about 7 to 11 cycles. One entry per CDR3 protein results from TCRdb running MiXCR on the 5' RACE reads. The table includes 1.5 million to 2 million distinct CDR3 sequences, roughly 32% detected once. The chain joins TRBV6-5 to TRBJ1-4; D is uncertain. Input material: blood. The TCR originated in a woman aged 25 to 39 in good health. CDR3 sequence (DNA): TGTGCCAGCAGAACCGGTCCGGGCGAAAAACTGTTTTTT. Residues: CASRTGPGEKLFF.